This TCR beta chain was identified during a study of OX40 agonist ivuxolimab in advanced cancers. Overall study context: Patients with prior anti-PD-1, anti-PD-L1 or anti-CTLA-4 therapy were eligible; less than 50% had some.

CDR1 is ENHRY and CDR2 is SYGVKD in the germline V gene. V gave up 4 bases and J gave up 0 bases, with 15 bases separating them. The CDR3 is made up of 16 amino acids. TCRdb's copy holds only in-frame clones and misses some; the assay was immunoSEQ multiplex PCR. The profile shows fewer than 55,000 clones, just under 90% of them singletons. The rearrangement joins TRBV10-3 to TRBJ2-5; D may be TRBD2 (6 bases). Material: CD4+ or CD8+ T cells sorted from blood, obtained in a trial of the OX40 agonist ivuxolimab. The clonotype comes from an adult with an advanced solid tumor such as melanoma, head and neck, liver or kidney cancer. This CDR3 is CAISGVQAGNQETQYF. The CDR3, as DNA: TGTGCCATCAGTGGGGTTCAAGCGGGTAACCAAGAGACCCAGTACTTC.